Each of the 29 T cell receptor beta chains below was sequenced from the same sample in a study of blood T cells in healthy people across ages. Combining a sample-barcoded 5' primer with a J-beta primer mix, a second PCR ran for 7 to 11 cycles. TCRdb ran MiXCR on the 5' RACE reads and lists one entry per CDR3 protein. Of around 690,000 distinct CDR3 sequences listed, roughly three fifths are singletons. Material for sequencing was blood. Receptors originate from a man aged 60-69 years in good health.

The chain links TRBV28 to TRBJ2-2, with D maybe TRBD1 (6 bases). The CDR3 spans 15 residues. Trimming removed 2 bases from V and 5 bases from J, with 12 bases in between. CDR1 and CDR2 from the germline V gene are MDHEN and SYDVKM. CDR3 loop: CASSLGGAGTGELFF. As DNA, the CDR3 is TGTGCCAGCAGTTTAGGGGGCGCAGGGACCGGGGAGCTGTTTTTT.

The chain combines TRBV2 with TRBJ2-7; maybe TRBD2 (7 bases). The ends were cut back, 10 bases at V and 10 bases at J, with 29 bases in the middle. Germline V gives CDR1 SNHLY, CDR2 FYNNEI. The CDR3 sequence is 15 residues long. CDR3 region: CATTLGRASAGAQYF. CDR3 DNA: TGTGCCACCACCCTCGGCAGGGCTAGTGCGGGGGCCCAGTACTTC.

The CDR3 nucleotides read TGTGCCAGCTCACCACCGATGGGGGTGGATGAGCAGTTCTTC. Translating gives CASSPPMGVDEQFF. The chain is built from TRBV18 and TRBJ2-1; either TRBD1 or TRBD2 may supply D (5 bases each). The CDR3 runs 14 residues. Germline V gives CDR1 KGHSH, CDR2 LQKENI. Trimming took 0 bases from V and 8 from J, leaving 11 bases between them.

The chain is built from TRBV12-3 or TRBV12-4 and TRBJ1-1; D is perhaps TRBD1 (6 bases). This CDR3 spans 14 amino acids. With 7 bases removed from V and 0 bases from J, the gap between germline ends came to 12 bases. Here the CDR3 reads CASTEQGMNTEAFF. The CDR3 DNA follows: TGTGCCAGCACCGAACAGGGAATGAACACTGAAGCTTTCTTT.

This rearrangement joins TRBV7-2 to TRBJ2-3; 13 bases align to TRBD2. Germline CDR1 is SGHTA and CDR2 is FQGNSA. After removal of 5 bases from V and 4 bases from J, the junction contained 3 bases not matched to a gene. The CDR3 has 15 residues. The CDR3 region is CASSTTSGGADTQYF. In DNA, the CDR3 is TGTGCCAGCAGCACAACTAGCGGGGGGGCAGATACGCAGTATTTT. Based on the CDR3 plus reference TRBV7-2 and TRBJ2-3, the full variable domain is GAGVSQSPSNKVTEKGKDVELRCDPISGHTALYWYRQSLGQGLEFLIYFQGNSAPDKSGLPSDRFSAERTGGSVSTLTIQRTQQEDSAVYLCASSTTSGGADTQYFGPGTRLTVL.

This clonotype has just a few counts. The chain has TRBV6-2 or TRBV6-3 and TRBJ2-3; possible D gene TRBD2, 5 bases. This CDR3 spans 13 amino acids. Looked up from germline, CDR1 is MNHEY and CDR2 is SVGEGT. The germline V and J ends were trimmed by 6 bases and 5 bases, with 12 bases remaining between them. The CDR3 DNA reads as TGTGCCAGCAGGCCCACTAGTAAAGATACGCAGTATTTT. Residues: CASRPTSKDTQYF.

This chain connects TRBV6-1 to TRBJ1-2; no firm D call. Germline CDR1 is MNHNS and CDR2 is SASEGT. This CDR3 is 12 amino acids long. Between the trimmed V and J ends, which lost 1 base and 4 bases, there was a span of 4 bases. CDR3: CASSEGRYGYTF. CDR3 nucleotides: TGTGCCAGCAGTGAAGGCCGCTATGGCTACACCTTC.

This chain uses TRBV2 with TRBJ2-1; weak D call: TRBD2 (7 bases). V lost 3 bases, J lost 7 bases, and 16 bases lay in between. Germline V lookup: CDR1 SNHLY, CDR2 FYNNEI. The CDR3 is 15 residues long. DNA of the CDR3: TGTGCCAGCAGTGACCTCACGGGGGGCCGGAATGAGCAGTTCTTC. Residues: CASSDLTGGRNEQFF. The variable domain in full, completed from reference TRBV2 and TRBJ2-1, reads EPEVTQTPSHQVTQMGQEVILRCVPISNHLYFYWYRQILGQKVEFLVSFYNNEISEKSEIFDDQFSVERPDGSNFTLKIRSTKLEDSAMYFCASSDLTGGRNEQFFGPGTRLTVL.

The rearrangement uses TRBV7-9 and TRBJ1-2; D is unresolved. Germline V lookup: CDR1 SEHNR, CDR2 FQNEAQ (reference sequence). V shed 1 base and J shed 2 bases, with 8 bases lying between them. The CDR3 runs to 14 residues. The chain's CDR3 is CASSLGHGNYGYTF. The DNA for the CDR3 is TGTGCCAGCAGCTTAGGCCACGGCAACTATGGCTACACCTTC.

The chain couples TRBV4-1 to TRBJ1-6; 7 bases map to TRBD1. The CDR3 covers 19 residues. CDR1 and CDR2 from the germline V gene are MGHRA and YSYEKL. V shed 3 bases, J shed 0 bases, and the junction held 11 bases outside the gene matches. The CDR3 sequence: CASSHPGTEPSSYNSPLHF. The CDR3 DNA reads TGCGCCAGCAGCCACCCCGGGACAGAGCCGAGCTCCTATAATTCACCCCTCCACTTT.

This clonotype was seen a single time. A junction end diverges from the germline sequence, so it may reflect a read error. The chain joins TRBV20-1 to TRBJ2-1; TRBD2 aligns across 10 bases. CDR3 length: 14 amino acids. Germline V gene lookup returns CDR1 DFQATT and CDR2 SNEGSKA (reference sequence). CDR3 DNA sequence: TGCAGTGCGAAGCGGGGGGGCTGGGACAATAAGCAGTTCTTC. It codes for CSAKRGGWDNKQFF.

This clonotype was counted once. Its ends do not fully match the called genes, so a read error is possible. This chain links TRBV12-3 or TRBV12-4 with TRBJ2-3; 9 bases agree with TRBD2. CDR3 length equals 15 residues. CDR3 in DNA: TGTGCCAGCAGTGTAGCGGGAGCCATCACAGATACGCAGTATTTT. It yields the protein CASSVAGAITDTQYF.

This clonotype turned up a few times. This chain links TRBV12-3 or TRBV12-4 with TRBJ1-1; the D gene is possibly TRBD1 (6 bases). The V gene lost 7 bases and the J gene lost 4 bases, with 16 bases spanning the gap. The CDR3 consists of 14 residues. The CDR3 DNA is TGTGCCAGCACCCTACAGGGATCTGGCACTGAAGCTTTCTTT. It specifies CASTLQGSGTEAFF.

This chain links TRBV5-1 with TRBJ2-1; TRBD1 matches at 7 bases. Germline V gives CDR1 SGHRS, CDR2 YFSETQ. The CDR3 extends over 16 amino acids. With 0 bases clipped from V and 6 bases from J, the junction kept 9 bases outside the gene matches. The CDR3, as DNA: TGCGCCAGCAGCTTGGTCACAGGGGTACGGGGCAATGAGCAGTTCTTC. Translated: CASSLVTGVRGNEQFF.

This rearrangement joins TRBV20-1 to TRBJ2-1; D is unresolved. The CDR3 covers 12 residues. Germline V gene sequence: CDR1 DFQATT, CDR2 SNEGSKA (reference sequence). V was clipped by 2 bases and J by 7 bases, with 9 bases between them. CDR3 coding DNA: TGCAGTGCTAGACCTCCGGTGAATGAGCAGTTCTTC. This sequence encodes CSARPPVNEQFF.

V is TRBV21-1 and J is TRBJ2-5; the D segment call TRBD2 is taken from the table without a DNA check. TRBV21-1 is labeled a pseudogene. The CDR3 is 16 residues long. In DNA form, the CDR3 reads TGTGCCAGCACCCAGGAGTTAGCGGGGGGACAAGAGACCCAGTACTTC. Encoded protein: CASTQELAGGQETQYF.

The chain is built from TRBV9 and TRBJ2-4; no firm D call. CDR1 is SGDLS and CDR2 is YYNGEE in the germline V gene. The CDR3 is 14 amino acids. V was trimmed by 2 bases and J by 0 bases, leaving 6 bases between them. The CDR3 DNA reads TGTGCCAGCAGCGTTCAGCTAGCCAAAAACATTCAGTACTTC. Residues: CASSVQLAKNIQYF.

Only a few counts were recorded for this clonotype. The gene calls are TRBV29-1 and TRBJ2-5; perhaps D is TRBD1 or TRBD2 (5 bases each). The J call may not be correct, given that the DNA end is closer to TRBJ2-7. CDR3 length: 11 residues. Per the germline V gene, CDR1 is SQVTM and CDR2 is ANQGSEA. The CDR3 here is CSVDEGIEQYF. As DNA, the CDR3 is TGCAGCGTTGACGAGGGGATCGAGCAGTACTTC.

This chain joins TRBV6-5 and TRBJ2-3; D is undetermined. CDR1 and CDR2 from the germline V gene are MNHEY and SVGAGI. The CDR3 is 12 residues long. V was trimmed by 6 bases and J by 4 bases, leaving 8 bases between them. For the CDR3, the DNA is TGTGCCAGCAGCTCCAAACCAGATACGCAGTATTTT. Translating gives CASSSKPDTQYF.

The table lists this clonotype with a few counts. The rearrangement uses TRBV10-3 and TRBJ1-2; no firm D call. This CDR3 is built from 14 residues. Germline assignment: CDR1 ENHRY and CDR2 SYGVKD. With 2 bases removed from V and 0 bases from J, the gap between germline ends came to 7 bases. This CDR3 reads CAISEPYANYGYTF. The CDR3 DNA follows: TGTGCCATCAGTGAGCCGTATGCTAACTATGGCTACACCTTC.

J is TRBJ2-7 and V is TRBV20-1; D perhaps matches TRBD2 (6 bases). Germline loops: CDR1 DFQATT, CDR2 SNEGSKA (reference sequence). The CDR3 length is 11 residues. The V end was cut by 6 bases, the J end by 6 bases, with 12 bases between. CDR3 in amino acids: CSAVNGGEQYF. CDR3 coding DNA: TGCAGTGCCGTTAACGGGGGCGAGCAGTACTTC.

This clonotype came up many times. V gene TRBV28 combines with J gene TRBJ2-1; either TRBD1 or TRBD2 may fit D (5 bases each). Germline V gene sequence: CDR1 MDHEN, CDR2 SYDVKM. Trimming took off 4 bases at V and 8 bases at J, with 9 bases between the two ends. The CDR3 covers 12 residues. The CDR3 region is CASSSGTYEQFF. The CDR3 nucleotides read TGTGCCAGCAGTTCAGGGACCTATGAGCAGTTCTTC.

The chain combines TRBV6-2 or TRBV6-3 with TRBJ2-7; TRBD1 agrees at 8 bases. V shed 6 bases and J 5 bases; nucleotides not matched to a gene: 12. Germline V gives CDR1 MNHEY, CDR2 SVGEGT. The CDR3 covers 15 residues. CDR3: CASSYTRTGSHEQYF. In DNA, the CDR3 is TGTGCCAGCAGCTATACTAGGACAGGGTCCCACGAGCAGTACTTC.

This clonotype was observed once. The rearrangement joins TRBV5-1 to TRBJ2-4; 11 bases align to TRBD2. The end of the DNA fits TRBJ2-7 better, so the J call may be wrong. This CDR3 is 15 amino acids long. Germline-derived CDR1 and CDR2 are SGHRS and YFSETQ. CDR3 protein: CASRPGTSGIYEQYF. The CDR3 bases are TGCGCCAGCAGGCCCGGGACTAGCGGTATCTACGAGCAGTACTTC.

This clonotype appeared a few times. The chain has TRBV5-1 and TRBJ2-6; 8 bases map to TRBD1. V lost 3 bases and J lost 0; bases outside the gene matches: 8. The CDR3 consists of 18 residues. Germline-derived CDR1 and CDR2 are SGHRS and YFSETQ. The CDR3 loop is CASSWTGTGGSGANVLTF. The CDR3 nucleotides are TGCGCCAGCAGCTGGACCGGGACAGGTGGCTCTGGGGCCAACGTCCTGACTTTC. The variable domain in full, completed from reference TRBV5-1 and TRBJ2-6, reads KAGVTQTPRYLIKTRGQQVTLSCSPISGHRSVSWYQQTPGQGLQFLFEYFSETQRNKGNFPGRFSGRQFSNSRSEMNVSTLELGDSALYLCASSWTGTGGSGANVLTFGAGSRLTVL.

The CDR3: CSARSSGLYEQYF. The CDR3 DNA follows: TGCAGTGCTAGAAGTAGCGGGCTCTACGAGCAGTACTTC. V is TRBV20-1 and J is TRBJ2-7, with 7 nucleotides matching TRBD2. Germline trimming cut 2 bases from V and 3 bases from J; bases unmatched to any gene: 4. The CDR3 loop spans 13 amino acids. Germline lookup yields CDR1 DFQATT and CDR2 SNEGSKA (reference sequence).

This chain links TRBV6-1 with TRBJ2-5; D perhaps matches TRBD2 (7 bases). Trimming left V 7 bases short and J 5 bases short, with 17 bases between. The length of the CDR3 is 14 residues. Germline CDR1 is MNHNS and CDR2 is SASEGT. For the CDR3, the DNA is TGTGCCAGCACCCAACGGGGGGCGCAGGAGACCCAGTACTTC. This encodes CASTQRGAQETQYF.

This chain connects TRBV7-2 to TRBJ2-7; 8 positions agree with TRBD2. With the DNA end fitting TRBJ2-5 better, the J assignment may be wrong. CDR3 size: 14 residues. Germline values: CDR1 SGHTA, CDR2 FQGNSA. The CDR3 region is CASSSREGSKTQYF. In DNA, the CDR3 is TGTGCCAGCAGCTCCCGGGAGGGCTCGAAGACCCAGTACTTC.

The chain employs TRBV7-9 and TRBJ2-4, with TRBD1 identical over 9 bases. The DNA end lines up better with TRBJ2-7; the J call may be wrong. Per the germline V gene, CDR1 is SEHNR and CDR2 is FQNEAQ (reference sequence). This CDR3 spans 15 amino acids. The CDR3, as DNA: TGTGCCAGCAGCTCTCCCGGGACAGGGTTCTACGAGCAGTACTTC. It translates to CASSSPGTGFYEQYF.